The clone carrying this T cell receptor (beta chain) was seen at least ten times. This specimen comes from a study of T cells in Graves' hyperthyroidism and ophthalmopathy. Newly diagnosed hyperthyroidism, duration under 2 months, in patients aged 18 to 65. Amplified TCR beta CDR3 regions derived from RNA transcripts. First-round RT-PCR of the TCR CDR3 relied on the HTBI primer set. MiXCR, run by TCRdb on the multiplex PCR reads, gives a single entry per CDR3 protein. The profile shows over 300,000 distinct CDR3 sequences, 11% to 15% of them singletons. The sequenced sample consisted of blood. The receptor was derived from a woman in her sixties with Graves' hyperthyroidism.

The CDR3 region has the DNA TGTGCCAGCAGCTTGGATGGGTCCGGCTGGGGCTACGAGCAGTACTTC. It encodes CASSLDGSGWGYEQYF. This chain connects TRBV5-6 to TRBJ2-7; D is uncertain. Germline CDR1 and CDR2: SGHDT and YYEEEE. With 0 bases removed from V and 3 bases from J, the gap between germline ends came to 16 bases. The CDR3 covers 16 residues.